A single sample is the source of the 14 T cell receptor beta chains below, sequenced in a study of T cell responses to AZD1222 COVID-19 vaccine. Profiled with immunoSEQ multiplex PCR; TCRdb holds only in-frame clones, not every one. Among over 150,000 clones listed, 90% were seen once. This specimen was peripheral blood, taken on day 0 of AZD1222 vaccination. The receptors originated from an adult in good health.

V gene TRBV7-2 combines with J gene TRBJ1-5; the D is unclear. V lost 0 bases and J 1 base, leaving 10 bases between the germline ends. The CDR3 runs to 16 residues. Looked up from germline, CDR1 is SGHTA and CDR2 is FQGNSA. This chain's CDR3 is CASSLAGMGSNQPQHF. DNA for the CDR3: TGTGCCAGCAGCTTAGCAGGGATGGGGAGCAATCAGCCCCAGCATTTT.

V and J are TRBV29-1 and TRBJ2-3, with D possibly being TRBD2 (6 bases). Between the trimmed V and J ends, which lost 4 bases and 4 bases, there was a span of 18 bases. In germline, CDR1 is SQVTM, CDR2 ANQGSEA. The CDR3 runs 15 residues. The DNA for the CDR3 is TGCAGCGTTGTACTCTCTGGCGGGACCCCAGATACGCAGTATTTT. This codes for CSVVLSGGTPDTQYF.

The chain links TRBV10-3 to TRBJ2-4; a possible D gene is TRBD2 (6 bases). Trimming left V 10 bases short and J 7 bases short, with 17 bases between. The CDR3 totals 13 residues. The germline CDR1 and CDR2 sequences are ENHRY and SYGVKD. CDR3 in amino acids: CATQPASANIQYF. The DNA of the CDR3 is TGTGCCACCCAGCCTGCTAGCGCCAACATTCAGTACTTC.

The gene calls are TRBV19 and TRBJ2-1, with TRBD1 matching over 9 bases. This CDR3 spans 17 amino acids. Germline V lookup: CDR1 LNHDA, CDR2 SQIVND (reference sequence). With 4 bases clipped from V and 3 bases from J, the junction kept 10 bases outside the gene matches. The CDR3 here is CASSKGVQGANYNEQFF. The CDR3 DNA reads as TGTGCCAGTAGTAAAGGGGTACAGGGGGCCAACTACAATGAGCAGTTCTTC.

The chain couples TRBV9 to TRBJ2-1, with 7 bases fitting TRBD2. Germline V lookup: CDR1 SGDLS, CDR2 YYNGEE. The CDR3 covers 14 residues. Trimming removed 2 bases from V and 9 bases from J; junction bases left unmatched: 8. The CDR3 loop reads CASSVGGGPIEQFF. The CDR3 DNA follows: TGTGCCAGCAGCGTTGGGGGAGGGCCGATTGAGCAGTTCTTC. Combining the CDR3 with reference TRBV9 and TRBJ2-1 gives the whole variable domain DSGVTQTPKHLITATGQRVTLRCSPRSGDLSVYWYQQSLDQGLQFLIQYYNGEERAKGNILERFSAQQFPDLHSELNLSSLELGDSALYFCASSVGGGPIEQFFGPGTRLTVL.

In this sample, this clone turned up a few times. This chain links TRBV12-3 or TRBV12-4 with TRBJ1-1; no clear D. V dropped 8 bases and J dropped 3 bases, with 13 bases sitting between them. The CDR3 runs to 13 residues. CDR3 nucleotides: TGTGCCAGCTCTTCCGGGTGGGACACTGAAGCTTTCTTT. Residues: CASSSGWDTEAFF.

The rearrangement links TRBV7-2 to TRBJ1-3; D is unresolved. This CDR3 spans 15 amino acids. Germline loops: CDR1 SGHTA, CDR2 FQGNSA. V lost 5 bases and J lost 0, with 11 bases in between. As DNA, the CDR3 is TGTGCCAGCAGCCCATCGCATGACTCTGGAAACACCATATATTTT. Translating gives CASSPSHDSGNTIYF.

The rearrangement links TRBV2 to TRBJ2-2; D unresolved. Germline-derived CDR1 and CDR2 are SNHLY and FYNNEI. The CDR3 totals 14 residues. The germline V and J ends were trimmed by 8 bases and 0 bases, with 10 bases remaining between them. As DNA, the CDR3 is TGTGCCAGCGGCGACGTCTCGAACACCGGGGAGCTGTTTTTT. Protein sequence: CASGDVSNTGELFF.

The chain recombines TRBV11-3 with TRBJ1-2; D gene uncertain. CDR1 and CDR2 from the germline V gene are SGHNT and YENEEA. This CDR3 is built from 12 residues. V lost 0 bases to trimming and J lost 5 bases, with 4 bases between them. The CDR3 nucleotides read TGTGCCAGCAGCTTAGAGGGGTATGGCTACACCTTC. Amino acids: CASSLEGYGYTF. The full variable domain, rest sourced from reference TRBV11-3 and TRBJ1-2, is EAGVVQSPRYKIIEKKQPVAFWCNPISGHNTLYWYLQNLGQGPELLIRYENEEAVDDSQLPKDRFSAERLKGVDSTLKIQPAELGDSAVYLCASSLEGYGYTFGSGTRLTVV.

Note on this clone: The same CDR3 also results from other DNA sequences found in this sample. The chain has TRBV19 and TRBJ1-2; D remains unclear. Trimming left V 3 bases short and J 4 bases short, with 6 bases between. The CDR3 has 12 residues. Germline CDR1 and CDR2: LNHDA and SQIVND (reference sequence). DNA of the CDR3: TGTGCCAGTAGTATGCCAGTCTATGGCTACACCTTC. Translation gives CASSMPVYGYTF.

This chain connects TRBV18 to TRBJ1-4, with 7 bases matching TRBD1. With 6 bases clipped from V and 0 bases from J, the junction kept 10 bases outside the gene matches. The CDR3 has 17 amino acids. The germline CDR1 and CDR2 sequences are KGHSH and LQKENI. The CDR3 reads CASSPQRQGATNEKLFF. Written as DNA, the CDR3 is TGTGCCAGCTCCCCTCAACGACAGGGCGCAACTAATGAAAAACTGTTTTTT.

The rearrangement joins TRBV11-2 to TRBJ1-2; 8 nucleotides match TRBD1. This CDR3 spans 16 amino acids. V lost 5 bases and J lost 4; bases outside the gene matches: 12. The V gene's germline CDR1 is SGHAT and CDR2 FQNNGV. The CDR3 DNA is TGTGCCAGCAGCCTTTGGACAGGGAGACAGGGCTATGGCTACACCTTC. It codes for CASSLWTGRQGYGYTF.

The V gene is TRBV29-1, the J gene TRBJ2-7; no clear D. The V and J ends lost 5 bases and 2 bases respectively, with 10 bases between them. The CDR3 totals 12 residues. Germline V lookup: CDR1 SQVTM, CDR2 ANQGSEA. The CDR3 DNA follows: TGCAGCGTTTCGGAAGGGACCTACGAGCAGTACTTC. Amino acid sequence: CSVSEGTYEQYF.

The CDR3 nucleotides are TGTGCCAGCAGCACTTTAGGGACTCCTGAAGCTTTCTTT. This codes for CASSTLGTPEAFF. This rearrangement joins TRBV9 to TRBJ1-1; D perhaps matches TRBD1 (5 bases). V gave up 4 bases and J gave up 6 bases, with 13 bases separating them. This CDR3 contains 13 residues. Germline CDR1 reads SGDLS; CDR2 reads YYNGEE. The variable domain in full, completed from reference TRBV9 and TRBJ1-1, reads DSGVTQTPKHLITATGQRVTLRCSPRSGDLSVYWYQQSLDQGLQFLIQYYNGEERAKGNILERFSAQQFPDLHSELNLSSLELGDSALYFCASSTLGTPEAFFGQGTRLTVV.